Listed below are T cell receptor beta chains from one sample, sequenced in a study of T cell responses to AZD1222 COVID-19 vaccine. The method was immunoSEQ multiplex PCR; TCRdb's version includes in-frame clones alone and lacks a portion of them. The table shows fewer than 110,000 clones, with nearly 90% occurring only once. Sequenced here: peripheral blood, sampled 28 days after the second AZD1222 dose. All receptors derive from an adult who received the AZD1222 COVID-19 vaccine. Both conserved end residues are part of each CDR3. Fields, in order: clone size, V gene, CDR3 protein. The listing skips clone size in some rows; elsewhere it reads once, few, many or a size class.

clone_size: -; v_call: TRBV27; cdr3_aa: CASSFVRENTEAFF
clone_size: -; v_call: TRBV12-3/TRBV12-4; cdr3_aa: CASSLSDEKLFF
clone_size: -; v_call: TRBV3-1/TRBV3-2; cdr3_aa: CASSQRQGQAEQYF
clone_size: -; v_call: TRBV29-1; cdr3_aa: CSVGGTSGGLADTQYF
clone_size: -; v_call: TRBV19; cdr3_aa: CASKGQGQSPLHF
clone_size: -; v_call: TRBV13; cdr3_aa: CASSSRDRAYSNYGYTF
clone_size: -; v_call: TRBV7-2; cdr3_aa: CASSLGRGGGTNEKLFF
clone_size: -; v_call: TRBV4-1; cdr3_aa: CASSPAGTETQYF
clone_size: few; v_call: TRBV3-1/TRBV3-2; cdr3_aa: CASSQQGRQETQYF
clone_size: many; v_call: TRBV3-1/TRBV3-2; cdr3_aa: CASSQGPGPTPGANVLTF
clone_size: -; v_call: TRBV6-5; cdr3_aa: CASSSYTGELFF
clone_size: -; v_call: TRBV28; cdr3_aa: CASRRTGSNEQFF
clone_size: once; v_call: TRBV11-2; cdr3_aa: CASSLTSSEAFF
clone_size: -; v_call: TRBV28; cdr3_aa: CASSLHRGAGTYGYTF
clone_size: -; v_call: TRBV5-4; cdr3_aa: CASSLVRQGGTEAFF
clone_size: -; v_call: TRBV27; cdr3_aa: CASSIGRGSTEAFF
clone_size: -; v_call: TRBV4-1; cdr3_aa: CASSQAQNRVESPLHF
clone_size: -; v_call: TRBV19; cdr3_aa: CASSLTTGQPQHF
clone_size: -; v_call: TRBV3-1/TRBV3-2; cdr3_aa: CASSPEGNTGELFF
clone_size: once; v_call: TRBV2; cdr3_aa: CASTPEGQTSGKLFF
clone_size: -; v_call: TRBV12-5; cdr3_aa: CASGLLLHGQSQIATNEKLFF
clone_size: -; v_call: TRBV5-5; cdr3_aa: CASSLGVSYNSPLHF
clone_size: -; v_call: TRBV19; cdr3_aa: CASSTAGVDQPQHF
clone_size: -; v_call: TRBV6-5; cdr3_aa: CASSYGTGNTIYF
clone_size: -; v_call: TRBV7-9; cdr3_aa: CASSLGSQPGEQYF
clone_size: -; v_call: TRBV25-1; cdr3_aa: CASSESPGQKGGYGYTF
clone_size: -; v_call: TRBV6-4; cdr3_aa: CASSEGIGTEAFF
clone_size: once; v_call: TRBV5-1; cdr3_aa: CASSLGHNLGPSTDTQYF
clone_size: -; v_call: TRBV4-3; cdr3_aa: CASRPSGDRSYNEQFF
clone_size: -; v_call: TRBV25-1; cdr3_aa: CASRTGGPEAFF
clone_size: -; v_call: TRBV28; cdr3_aa: CASSSTYYEQYF
clone_size: -; v_call: TRBV4-3; cdr3_aa: CASSYEVGTEAFF
clone_size: -; v_call: TRBV7-7; cdr3_aa: CASSLRQGVTYEQYF
clone_size: -; v_call: TRBV12-3/TRBV12-4; cdr3_aa: CASTGTGAGYTF
clone_size: -; v_call: TRBV5-4; cdr3_aa: CASSLTGSWGYTF
clone_size: once; v_call: TRBV27; cdr3_aa: CASPSGTGPYEQYF
clone_size: once; v_call: TRBV9; cdr3_aa: CASSVGGSRGRNTEAFF
clone_size: -; v_call: TRBV4-1; cdr3_aa: CASSQRGVAVQETQYF
clone_size: -; v_call: TRBV27; cdr3_aa: CASSTLRQGGWGEQYF
clone_size: -; v_call: TRBV24-1; cdr3_aa: CATRASSGNTIYF
clone_size: -; v_call: TRBV4-2; cdr3_aa: CASSQDLAVSRSPLSGYTF
clone_size: -; v_call: TRBV18; cdr3_aa: CASSLGRATYNEQFF
clone_size: -; v_call: TRBV19; cdr3_aa: CASSSPRTANTEAFF
clone_size: -; v_call: TRBV14; cdr3_aa: CASSQDRLGWFGDTQYF
clone_size: -; v_call: TRBV2; cdr3_aa: CASRRDRGATNEKLFF
clone_size: -; v_call: TRBV5-1; cdr3_aa: CASSPLGQMNTEAFF
clone_size: -; v_call: TRBV5-6; cdr3_aa: CASSRQSNQPQHF